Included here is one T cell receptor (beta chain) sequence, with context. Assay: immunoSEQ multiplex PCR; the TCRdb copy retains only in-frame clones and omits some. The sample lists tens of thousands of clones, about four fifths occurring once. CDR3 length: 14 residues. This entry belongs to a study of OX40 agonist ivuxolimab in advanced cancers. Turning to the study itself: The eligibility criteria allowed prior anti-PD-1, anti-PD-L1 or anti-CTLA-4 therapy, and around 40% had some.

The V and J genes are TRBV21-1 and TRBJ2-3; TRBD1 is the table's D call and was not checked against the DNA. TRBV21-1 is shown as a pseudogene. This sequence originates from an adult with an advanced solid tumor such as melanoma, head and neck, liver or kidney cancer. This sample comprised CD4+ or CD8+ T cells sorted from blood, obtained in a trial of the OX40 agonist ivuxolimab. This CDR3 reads CASSARQTTDTQYF. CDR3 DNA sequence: TGTGCCAGCAGCGCCCGACAGACCACAGATACGCAGTATTTT.